This entry features one TCR delta chain sequence. It has no known antigen specificity. The translation of this DNA and the TCRdb protein of a much larger clone differ at residue 9, probably owing to a read error; the protein shown here is translated from the DNA. This record belongs to a study of gamma delta lymphoproliferative disorders and STAT genes (dated by TCRdb to the late 2010s). Background on the whole study: Gamma-chain libraries were prepared from at least 50 ng of genomic DNA using the LymphoTrack Dx TCRG Assay. To confirm results, a couple of gamma-chain samples and every delta-chain sample were sequenced twice. Because no corresponding Invivoscribe delta assay was available, delta-chain libraries were prepared according to the EuroClonality-NGS working group standard operating procedure. The study profiled TCR gamma and delta CDR3 repertoires by deep sequencing in Tgammadelta lymphoproliferative disease patients and healthy controls, within a larger immunophenotypic and STAT-mutation study.

For TCR sequencing, genomic DNA was taken from peripheral blood mononuclear cells isolated from both patients and controls. Controls were about 23 healthy adult blood donors, with a median age of 64 years and around twelve males and roughly eleven females, matched to patients for age and sex. V lost 3 bases and J lost 3 bases; the stretch between them is 13 bases long. The CDR3 spans 14 residues, from the cysteine through the phenylalanine. The CDR3 DNA has 42 bases and is translated from base 1. Reading the germline V gene gives CDR1 GEAIGNYY and CDR2 EKD. Both library preparation methods relied on multiplex PCR with primers aimed at conserved V and J regions of the TCR genes. After purification and pooling, the amplicons were sequenced on an Illumina MiSeq platform. As for the authors' bioinformatics: V(D)J alignment, clonotype assembly and translation were performed with MiXCR, whereas functionality assessment and CDR3 repertoire analyses were performed with VDJtools. The IMGT definition of CDR3 was applied, and only productive sequences using functional genes were analyzed, with ORF genes and pseudogenes left out. Identical amino acid CDR3s of major clonotypes (frequency >=5%) were searched for across all patients and controls using a custom Python script. A one-sided non-parametric Wilcoxon test was used to compare clonotype frequencies between patients and controls. TCRdb called clones from the public reads with CATT, and repeated DNA sequences were later combined into one row. It is TCRdb's table, rather than the study itself, that gives the V and J calls and clone size. The sample data list about 1,600 delta-chain clones, and less than 1.5% of these were observed just once. Of the sample, around three fifths falls within the top ten clones.

Overall study outcomes, separate from this receptor: T cells in controls likely covered a range of maturation stages, whereas leukemic cells were skewed toward terminal effectors, which could potentially limit comparisons between patients and controls. In whole-repertoire clustering, patient gamma repertoires grouped separately from healthy controls, whereas delta repertoires showed no separation between groups. Nearly all major gamma and delta clonotypes of patients were found to be public, being shared with at least one healthy donor, and only a couple of gamma clonotypes were found to be private to disease. It was noted by the authors that NGS specificity may be reduced at low frequencies, so confirmation of the public or private nature of leukemic clones is needed.

The chain joins TRDV2 to TRDJ1, with no reliable assignment of the D segment. This receptor was taken from a human donor in good health. Material: blood. The nucleotides read TGTGCCTGTGACGCCGTGCCGTACGCCGATAAACTCATCTTT. This gives the protein CACDAVPYADKLIF.